These 10 T cell receptor beta chains were all obtained from the same sample, sequenced in a study of early T cells in non-severe SARS-CoV-2 infection. TCRdb re-derived calls from the 5' RACE reads in MiXCR, one entry per CDR3 protein. The repertoire holds about 26,000 distinct CDR3 sequences, with around 4% as singletons. What was sequenced was whole blood. Receptors were obtained from an adult who was a healthcare worker with PCR-confirmed SARS-CoV-2 infection or an uninfected control (not recorded which).

This clonotype was counted many times. The V call is TRBV4-1, the J call TRBJ2-1; D not certain. V was pared by 1 base and J by 8 bases, with 9 bases between. This CDR3 is built from 13 residues. The germline CDR1 and CDR2 sequences are MGHRA and YSYEKL. Here the CDR3 reads CASSQVFEYEQFF. The DNA for the CDR3 is TGCGCCAGCAGCCAAGTCTTTGAATATGAGCAGTTCTTC.

This clonotype was seen at least ten times. This chain uses TRBV12-3 or TRBV12-4 with TRBJ2-1, with 7 bases aligning to TRBD1. J was trimmed by 0 bases and V by 7 bases; bases with no gene match: 6. The CDR3 covers 15 residues. The CDR3 loop reads CASISTGSSYNEQFF. The CDR3 bases are TGTGCCAGCATCTCGACAGGGAGCTCCTACAATGAGCAGTTCTTC.

This clonotype was found many times. The chain couples TRBV10-3 to TRBJ2-2; 8 bases are a match to TRBD1. The germline V gene has CDR1 ENHRY and CDR2 SYGVKD. J was trimmed by 0 bases and V by 5 bases; bases with no gene match: 5. The CDR3 contains 16 residues. CDR3 sequence: CAISLGQAPNTGELFF. For the CDR3, the DNA is TGTGCCATCAGTCTGGGACAGGCACCGAACACCGGGGAGCTGTTTTTT.

This clonotype was recorded at least ten times. The rearrangement uses TRBV20-1 and TRBJ1-1; 7 positions agree with TRBD1. The CDR3 covers 12 residues. V shed 3 bases and J 5 bases; nucleotides not matched to a gene: 3. Germline lookup yields CDR1 DFQATT and CDR2 SNEGSKA (reference sequence). The CDR3 protein is CSASRGETEAFF. CDR3 nucleotide sequence: TGCAGTGCTAGCAGGGGGGAGACTGAAGCTTTCTTT.

This clonotype was observed at least ten times. This rearrangement joins TRBV18 to TRBJ1-5; D not resolved. Germline CDR1 KGHSH, CDR2 LQKENI. V was trimmed by 4 bases and J by 3 bases, leaving 13 bases between them. This CDR3 spans 15 amino acids. CDR3 DNA: TGTGCCAGCTCACAAGGATGGCAGTCCAATCAGCCCCAGCATTTT. Translated, it gives CASSQGWQSNQPQHF.

This chain uses TRBV6-5 with TRBJ2-2; D is undetermined. V lost 4 bases to trimming and J lost 5 bases, with 8 bases between them. CDR1 and CDR2 (germline): MNHEY, SVGAGI. This CDR3 region has 13 residues. This chain's CDR3 is CASSSLSTGELFF. DNA for the CDR3: TGTGCCAGCAGTTCCCTCTCGACCGGGGAGCTGTTTTTT.

The chain couples TRBV2 to TRBJ2-7; D not resolved. Germline assignment: CDR1 SNHLY and CDR2 FYNNEI. This CDR3 spans 13 amino acids. Between the trimmed V and J ends, which lost 10 bases and 2 bases, there was a span of 15 bases. The CDR3 loop is CATTTMLTYEQYF. CDR3 DNA sequence: TGTGCCACCACCACCATGCTAACCTACGAGCAGTACTTC.

This clonotype was observed a handful of times. At one boundary the junction diverges from the germline segment, which might be a read error. The genes are TRBV7-7 and TRBJ2-1; no firm D call. CDR3 size: 16 residues. Germline CDR1 reads SSHAT; CDR2 reads FNYEAQ (reference sequence). DNA for the CDR3: TGTGCTAGCAGCTTAGTAGGAAACGTAAACTACAATGAGCAGTTCTTC. The encoded protein is CASSLVGNVNYNEQFF.

This clonotype came up a few times. The J gene is TRBJ1-6, the V gene TRBV5-1, with TRBD1 matching over 7 bases. V lost 4 bases, J lost 7 bases, and 11 bases stayed unmatched. CDR1 and CDR2 (germline): SGHRS, YFSETQ. The CDR3 has 16 amino acids. This CDR3 is CASSPMTGTENSPLHF. The DNA for the CDR3 is TGCGCCAGCAGCCCTATGACAGGGACGGAGAATTCACCCCTCCACTTT. The full variable domain, with the rest looked up from reference TRBV5-1 and TRBJ1-6, is KAGVTQTPRYLIKTRGQQVTLSCSPISGHRSVSWYQQTPGQGLQFLFEYFSETQRNKGNFPGRFSGRQFSNSRSEMNVSTLELGDSALYLCASSPMTGTENSPLHFGNGTRLTVT.

This clonotype was seen repeatedly, ten times or more. The DNA of the CDR3 is TGTGCCAGCAGTGTGGGACCCGGGAGGGCCCAGCATTTT. Translating gives CASSVGPGRAQHF. The genes are TRBV6-1 and TRBJ1-5; possibly TRBD1 for D (5 bases). Germline CDR1 and CDR2: MNHNS and SASEGT. CDR3 length: 13 amino acids. Trimming took 4 bases from V and 11 from J, leaving 15 bases between them.